Here is one TCR beta chain with its context. Its antigen has not been determined. One base away there is no much larger clone; base qualities are not given. The intended sense of this specimen's time point label: baseline before first vaccination. The vaccinee samples were drawn from two UK trials, COV001 and COV002, one of which was a single-blind randomized controlled phase 2/3 trial testing AZD1222 (ChAdOx1 nCoV-19) in healthy adults. Trial participant PBMC samples were collected at day 0 and day 28 after the second dose for TCRbeta chain sequencing. This specimen belongs to a study of T cell responses to AZD1222 COVID-19 vaccine (dated by TCRdb to 2020 to 2022). With regard to the full study: AZD1222 recipients given second doses at about 4 weeks or at about 12 weeks were pooled, since spike-specific TCR depth and breadth were not found to differ between the two schedules. A total of over 230 trial participants underwent TCR sequencing, of whom about 210 received two doses of AZD1222 and around 26 received two doses of the MenACWY control vaccine. Trial participants were enrolled by age into subgroups of 18-55, 56-69 and 70-plus years, and around 140, 26 and 57 TCR-sequenced participants, respectively, were included in these subgroups. General findings and caveats noted by the study authors: The 56-69-year group was small, and its depth increase did not reach significance, likely because of low power. Conclusions about previously exposed vaccinees are limited, since just six AZD1222 recipients were seropositive for SARS-CoV-2 at baseline. Most participants were white British and females outnumbered males, and the authors suggested that clonal diversity may have been underestimated. Reportedly, almost half of the unique spike-specific TCRs recognized epitopes lying outside the regions that are mutated in the B.1.351 and B.1.1.7 variants. Spike-specific TCR breadth and depth rose significantly after two AZD1222 doses compared with day 0 and with MenACWY recipients. No day 14 peak-response samples were available, so repertoires were characterized only after the peak T cell response. CD4 TCRs associated with the vaccine covered the entire spike protein, and the dominant responses were in regions 160-218 and 743-854.

The CDR3 regions of human TCRbeta chains were subjected to immunosequencing. The original pipeline was this. TCRs in the repertoires were matched against a reference library of SARS-CoV-2-specific TCRs that had been generated with the MIRA antigen-specificity platform. Breadth was defined as the fraction of unique TCRs that were SARS-CoV-2-associated, and depth was defined as the fraction of total T cells that were SARS-CoV-2-associated. Using the MIRA data, each spike-specific TCR was mapped to the spike region that the TCR reacts to and placed in a CD4 or CD8 class. Log10-transformed breadth and depth values were compared by one-way ANOVA with Sidak's multiple comparisons tests. As stored in TCRdb, this immuneACCESS dataset retains in-frame rearrangements with V and J assigned. A fraction of the clones does not appear; measured against another copy, unresolved V genes explain less than half of the discrepancy, and the remainder lacks a known reason. V and J calls and clone size are those listed in that table; D and trimming were worked out from the DNA. This sample lists about 180,000 clones; around 90% were detected once. The ten biggest clones cover around 0.5% of the sample.

Deletion took 1 base off V and 5 bases off J, with a span of 12 bases between the germline ends. Inclusive of the bounding cysteine and phenylalanine, the CDR3 is 15 residues long. Left in the record is the CDR3 DNA by itself, 45 bases read in frame from the first base. Via the germline V gene (reference sequence), CDR1 is SGHKS and CDR2 YYEKEE. The chain links TRBV5-5 with TRBJ1-4; the D gene remains uncertain. The sequenced sample was peripheral blood, obtained on day 0 of AZD1222 vaccination. The sequence came from an adult in good health. The CDR3 has the sequence CASSLLGSPNEKLFF. DNA sequence: TGTGCCAGCAGCTTGTTAGGGTCCCCAAATGAAAAACTGTTTTTT.